These 22 T cell receptor beta chains were all obtained from the same sample, sequenced in a study of T cell repertoires in cytomegalovirus infection (dated by TCRdb to the late 2010s). Sequencing instrument: Illumina HiSeq 1500. The public reads were reprocessed in TCRdb via fastp at Q25 and MiXCR, keeping in-frame beta chains. When rows share a CDR3 protein, they turn into one entry using the most common DNA and genes. For this sample there are roughly 720,000 distinct CDR3 sequences; 35% to 45% appear just once. 2.8% of the sample is in the top ten clones. The source material was PBMCs. Source of these receptors: a human donor in good health (CMV status not recorded). Some clones in this sample may be carry-over from other donors' samples.

This clonotype was picked up a small number of times. The rearrangement uses TRBV28 and TRBJ2-3, with 10 positions matching TRBD2. CDR1 and CDR2 (germline): MDHEN, SYDVKM. The CDR3 spans 16 residues. V was pared by 5 bases and J by 7 bases, with 12 bases of the junction left unmatched. The CDR3 loop is CASSPLLAGQVNTQYF. The CDR3 nucleotides are TGTGCCAGCAGTCCCCTACTAGCGGGACAGGTGAATACGCAGTATTTT. Full variable domain (remainder filled in from reference TRBV28 and TRBJ2-3): DVKVTQSSRYLVKRTGEKVFLECVQDMDHENMFWYRQDPGLGLRLIYFSYDVKMKEKGDIPEGYSVSREKKERFSLILESASTNQTSMYLCASSPLLAGQVNTQYFGPGTRLTVL.

The J gene is TRBJ2-6, the V gene TRBV6-2 or TRBV6-3; the match to TRBD1 covers 7 bases. The V segment lost 5 bases and the J segment 2 bases; nucleotides outside the gene matches: 3. Germline loops: CDR1 MNHEY, CDR2 SVGEGT. The CDR3 contains 15 residues. The CDR3 here is CASSQTGAGANVLTF. Here the CDR3 DNA reads TGTGCCAGCAGTCAAACAGGGGCTGGGGCCAACGTCCTGACTTTC.

The chain combines TRBV7-2 with TRBJ2-3; 13 nucleotides agree with TRBD2. Germline-derived CDR1 and CDR2 are SGHTA and FQGNSA. The J segment lost 4 bases and the V segment lost 5 bases, leaving 9 bases of the junction unmatched. This CDR3 contains 17 residues. The CDR3, as DNA: TGTGCCAGCAGCCCCCAAGGGACTAGCGGGATACCAGATACGCAGTATTTT. Translating gives CASSPQGTSGIPDTQYF.

With respect to this clonotype: One base away lies a much larger clone, so this may be a sequencing read error. The chain employs TRBV14 and TRBJ2-5; 9 bases fit TRBD2. This CDR3 is 13 amino acids long. Looked up from germline, CDR1 is SGHDN and CDR2 is FVKESK. After removal of 4 bases from V and 3 bases from J, the junction contained 0 bases not matched to a gene. The CDR3, as DNA: TGTGCCAGCAGCCGACTAGCGGAAGAGACCCAGTACTTC. Its protein product is CASSRLAEETQYF.

This clonotype was seen repeatedly, ten times or more. The chain joins TRBV28 to TRBJ1-2; maybe TRBD1 (5 bases). V dropped 6 bases and J dropped 4 bases, with 18 bases sitting between them. Germline V gives CDR1 MDHEN, CDR2 SYDVKM. CDR3 size: 15 residues. For the CDR3, the DNA is TGTGCCAGCAGCCCCCGGGGGGTAAAGAGCTATGGCTACACCTTC. It is translated as CASSPRGVKSYGYTF.

In DNA, the CDR3 is TGTGCCAGCTCACCGGGACAGGCTGGCAATGAGCAGTTCTTC. As protein: CASSPGQAGNEQFF. The chain uses TRBV18 and TRBJ2-1; the match to TRBD1 covers 8 bases. CDR3 length: 14 residues. V was pared by 3 bases and J by 6 bases, with 4 bases of the junction left unmatched. Germline V CDR1 and CDR2: KGHSH, LQKENI.

The chain combines TRBV18 with TRBJ1-4; possibly TRBD1 for D (6 bases). Germline values: CDR1 KGHSH, CDR2 LQKENI. The ends were cut back, 1 base at V and 7 bases at J, with 10 bases in the middle. This CDR3 contains 14 residues. This chain's CDR3 is CASSPRGAGEKLFF. The CDR3 nucleotides are TGTGCCAGCTCACCACGGGGGGCCGGTGAAAAACTGTTTTTT.

This clonotype was picked up many times. In nucleotides, the CDR3 is TGTGCCACCGGGACAGGGGTGAACACTGAAGCTTTCTTT. Translated: CATGTGVNTEAFF. This chain links TRBV28 with TRBJ1-1, with 10 bases lining up with TRBD1. Trimming cost V 10 bases and J 0 bases; bases outside gene matches: 2. Germline lookup yields CDR1 MDHEN and CDR2 SYDVKM. The CDR3 loop spans 13 amino acids.

The chain couples TRBV4-1 to TRBJ1-4; D is ambiguous. CDR3 length: 15 residues. V shed 1 base and J shed 8 bases, with 14 bases lying between them. CDR1 and CDR2 (germline): MGHRA, YSYEKL. CDR3 bases: TGCGCCAGCAGCCAAGCGGCCCCACGGAACGAAAAACTGTTTTTT. Translation gives CASSQAAPRNEKLFF.

This clonotype showed up many times. CDR3 sequence reads: CASSGSSGRGTDTQYF. The CDR3 region has the DNA TGTGCCAGCAGTGGGTCGTCGGGTAGGGGCACAGATACGCAGTATTTT. The genes are TRBV6-1 and TRBJ2-3, with unresolved D. CDR1 is MNHNS, CDR2 SASEGT, per germline. The CDR3 length is 16 residues. The ends were cut back, 4 bases at V and 1 base at J, with 15 bases in the middle.

The chain employs TRBV6-5 and TRBJ2-5; D is possibly TRBD2 (6 bases). Germline CDR1 is MNHEY and CDR2 is SVGAGI. The CDR3 has 14 amino acids. Trimming pared 2 bases from V and 4 bases from J, leaving 11 bases between. The DNA of the CDR3 is TGTGCCAGCAGTTACATGGGGGAGGTAGAGACCCAGTACTTC. It specifies CASSYMGEVETQYF.

This clonotype was recorded many times. This rearrangement joins TRBV7-9 to TRBJ2-2; perhaps TRBD2 as D (7 bases). The germline CDR1 and CDR2 sequences are SEHNR and FQNEAQ (reference sequence). The CDR3 runs to 17 residues. The V and J ends lost 5 bases and 6 bases respectively, with 22 bases between them. The CDR3 region has the DNA TGTGCCAGCAGCCCCGGGGGGCAGGGAGTAGGCTCCGGGGAGCTGTTTTTT. Encoded protein: CASSPGGQGVGSGELFF. The complete variable domain, with remaining parts taken from reference TRBV7-9 and TRBJ2-2, reads DTGVSQNPRHKITKRGQNVTFRCDPISEHNRLYWYRQTLGQGPEFLTYFQNEAQLEKSRLLSDRFSAERPKGSFSTLEIQRTEQGDSAMYLCASSPGGQGVGSGELFFGEGSRLTVL.

There are many counts of this clonotype. The V gene is TRBV7-8, the J gene TRBJ1-5, with D hard to call. Trimming stripped 4 bases from V and 4 bases from J, with 11 bases between. Germline V lookup: CDR1 SGHVS, CDR2 FQNEAQ. CDR3 length: 14 residues. CDR3 nucleotides: TGTGCCAGCAGCTCGAACTACCGGAATCAGCCCCAGCATTTT. This gives the protein CASSSNYRNQPQHF.

This clonotype has just a few counts. This chain links TRBV27 with TRBJ2-7; D may match TRBD1 or TRBD2 (5 bases each). Trimming took off 8 bases at V and 5 bases at J, with 16 bases between the two ends. CDR1 and CDR2 from the germline V gene are MNHEY and SMNVEV (reference sequence). The CDR3 covers 13 residues. In DNA form, the CDR3 reads TGTGCCAGCCCCCGGGGCGAGTTCCACGAGCAGTACTTC. Its translation is CASPRGEFHEQYF.

This chain uses TRBV28 with TRBJ1-2; D is undetermined. The ends were cut back, 7 bases at V and 4 bases at J, with 10 bases in the middle. Germline V gene sequence: CDR1 MDHEN, CDR2 SYDVKM. This CDR3 region has 12 residues. CDR3 bases: TGTGCCAGCACGTCCCCGGGCTATGGCTACACCTTC. Protein product: CASTSPGYGYTF.

The V call is TRBV28, the J call TRBJ1-5, with D tentatively TRBD1 (5 bases). The V gene's germline CDR1 is MDHEN and CDR2 SYDVKM. Trimming took 5 bases from V and 5 from J, leaving 13 bases between them. This CDR3 has 14 amino acids. The CDR3 spells CASSPWGRDQPQHF. In DNA form, the CDR3 reads TGTGCCAGCAGTCCCTGGGGGAGGGATCAGCCCCAGCATTTT.

The rearrangement uses TRBV2 and TRBJ1-2; D is uncertain. The CDR3 length is 15 residues. Germline loops: CDR1 SNHLY, CDR2 FYNNEI. V was trimmed by 4 bases and J by 5 bases, leaving 17 bases between them. As DNA, the CDR3 is TGTGCCAGCAGTGGCCCTGGGGAAGTTGGTTATGGCTACACCTTC. Translated: CASSGPGEVGYGYTF.

The rearrangement links TRBV27 to TRBJ2-5, with 7 bases aligning to TRBD1. The CDR3 has 14 amino acids. Germline CDR1 reads MNHEY; CDR2 reads SMNVEV (reference sequence). V lost 2 bases to trimming and J lost 5 bases; unmatched junction nucleotides: 5. The CDR3 protein is CASSLDRAMETQYF. The CDR3 DNA is TGTGCCAGCAGTTTAGACAGGGCGATGGAGACCCAGTACTTC.

A note on this clonotype: Just one base apart from a much larger clone, this may be a read error. The chain recombines TRBV7-3 with TRBJ2-2; no reliable D call. V lost 3 bases, J lost 17 bases, and 10 bases lay in between. The CDR3 runs to 10 residues. Looked up from germline, CDR1 is SGHTA and CDR2 is FQGTGA. CDR3 DNA sequence: TGTGCCAGCAGCTTGGGCGACCAATTTTTT. It specifies CASSLGDQFF.

This clonotype was seen a few times. V is TRBV7-9 and J is TRBJ1-1, with a possible D match to TRBD1 (6 bases). The CDR3 runs to 18 residues. Germline lookup yields CDR1 SEHNR and CDR2 FQNEAQ (reference sequence). Trimming stripped 5 bases from V and 5 bases from J, with 27 bases between. CDR3 region: CASSPPWGQGKGWTEAFF. DNA of the CDR3: TGTGCCAGCAGCCCGCCCTGGGGGCAGGGAAAGGGGTGGACTGAAGCTTTCTTT. The variable domain in full, completed from reference TRBV7-9 and TRBJ1-1, reads DTGVSQNPRHKITKRGQNVTFRCDPISEHNRLYWYRQTLGQGPEFLTYFQNEAQLEKSRLLSDRFSAERPKGSFSTLEIQRTEQGDSAMYLCASSPPWGQGKGWTEAFFGQGTRLTVV.

This clonotype turned up a few times. The CDR3 here is CASSLVGRTNEKLFF. Written as DNA, the CDR3 is TGTGCCAGCAGCTTAGTCGGGCGGACTAATGAAAAACTGTTTTTT. The chain couples TRBV7-8 to TRBJ1-4, with D unresolved. The CDR3 is 15 residues long. The ends were cut back, 1 base at V and 2 bases at J, with 8 bases in the middle. Germline V gene data show CDR1 as SGHVS and CDR2 as FQNEAQ. Full variable domain (rest looked up from reference TRBV7-8 and TRBJ1-4): GAGVSQSPRYKVAKRGQDVALRCDPISGHVSLFWYQQALGQGPEFLTYFQNEAQLDKSGLPSDRFFAERPEGSVSTLKIQRTQQEDSAVYLCASSLVGRTNEKLFFGSGTQLSVL.

This sequence joins TRBV5-5 and TRBJ1-1; TRBD1 matches 12 bases. Trimming took 4 bases from V and 1 from J; bases not matched to a gene: 8. Germline CDR1 is SGHKS and CDR2 is YYEKEE (reference sequence). This CDR3 has 17 amino acids. This CDR3 reads CASSPWDRGQGNTEAFF. CDR3 DNA sequence: TGTGCCAGCAGCCCATGGGACAGGGGGCAGGGGAACACTGAAGCTTTCTTT.